The clone carrying this T cell receptor beta chain was counted only a few times. Its target is unknown. The CDR3 extends over 15 amino acids. With V trimmed by 3 bases and J by 3 bases, 3 bases remained unmatched. The data derive from a study of molecular identifiers for immune sequencing clone quantification. Study outcomes and limitations: The study reportedly detected spiked Jurkat TCR RNA from one cell among 990,000 or so naive cells. For effector cells, clones above 20 RNA copies held over 99% of molecules; for naive cells, under 1%.

Isolation of naive CD8 T cells was achieved by sorting on a CD8+CD4-CCR7+CD45RA+ phenotype. The use of previously described methods and listed TCR primers produced the bulk TCR libraries. TCRdb independently ran MiXCR on the PCR reads; one entry per CDR3 protein. In the table there are 400,000 to 600,000 distinct CDR3 sequences, around 25% of which are singletons. The TCR originated in a human donor in good health. Some libraries in this study had Jurkat cell RNA spiked in. J is TRBJ2-7 and V is TRBV12-3 or TRBV12-4; 12 nucleotides align to TRBD2. Sequenced: naive CD8+ T cells from blood, with Jurkat cell RNA spiked in. Regarding subset: FACS-sorted CD8+CD4-CCR7+CD45RA+ naive T cells. CDR3 loop: CASSFRLAGDYEQYF. The CDR3 nucleotides read TGTGCCAGCAGTTTCCGACTAGCGGGGGACTACGAGCAGTACTTC.